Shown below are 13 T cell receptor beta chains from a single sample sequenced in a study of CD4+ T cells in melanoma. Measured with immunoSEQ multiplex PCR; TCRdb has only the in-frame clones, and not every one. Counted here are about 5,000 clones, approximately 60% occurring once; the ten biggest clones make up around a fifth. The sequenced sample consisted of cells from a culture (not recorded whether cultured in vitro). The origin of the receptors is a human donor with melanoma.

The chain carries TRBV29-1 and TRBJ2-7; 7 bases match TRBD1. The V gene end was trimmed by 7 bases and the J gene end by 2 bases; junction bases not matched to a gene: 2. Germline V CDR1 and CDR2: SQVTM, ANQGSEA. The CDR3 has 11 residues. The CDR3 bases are TGCAGCGCGACAGGGACCTACGAGCAGTACTTC. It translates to CSATGTYEQYF.

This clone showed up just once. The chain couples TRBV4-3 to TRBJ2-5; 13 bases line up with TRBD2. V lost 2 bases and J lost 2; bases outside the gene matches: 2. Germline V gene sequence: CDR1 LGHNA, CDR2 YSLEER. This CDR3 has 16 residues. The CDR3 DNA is TGCGCCAGCAGCCAATCGACTAGCGGGGGGCAAGAGACCCAGTACTTC. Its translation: CASSQSTSGGQETQYF.

CDR3 sequence reads: CASSIQGGDIQYF. CDR3 in DNA: TGTGCCAGTAGTATACAGGGGGGGGACATTCAGTACTTC. This rearrangement joins TRBV19 to TRBJ2-4, with D perhaps matching TRBD1 or TRBD2 (7 bases each). The CDR3 has 13 amino acids. Germline assignment: CDR1 LNHDA and CDR2 SQIVND (reference sequence). V lost 2 bases and J lost 8, with 10 bases in between.

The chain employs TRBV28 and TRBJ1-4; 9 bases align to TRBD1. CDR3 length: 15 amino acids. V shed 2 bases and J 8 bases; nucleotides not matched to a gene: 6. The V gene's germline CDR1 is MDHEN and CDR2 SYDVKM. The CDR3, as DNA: TGTGCCAGCAGTTTAACAGGGGGCGCCGGGGAAAAACTGTTTTTT. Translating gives CASSLTGGAGEKLFF.

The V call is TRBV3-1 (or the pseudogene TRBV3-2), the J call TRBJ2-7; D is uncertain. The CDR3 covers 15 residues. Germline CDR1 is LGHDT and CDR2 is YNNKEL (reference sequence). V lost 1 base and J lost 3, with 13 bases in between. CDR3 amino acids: CASSQGYGGYYEQYF. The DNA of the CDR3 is TGTGCCAGCAGCCAAGGGTACGGCGGATACTACGAGCAGTACTTC.

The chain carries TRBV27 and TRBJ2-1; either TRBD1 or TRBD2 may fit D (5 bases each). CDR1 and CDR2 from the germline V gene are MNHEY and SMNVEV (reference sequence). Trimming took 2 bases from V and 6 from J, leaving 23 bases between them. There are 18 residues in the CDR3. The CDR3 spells CASSLLFGTVVGGNEQFF. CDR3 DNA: TGTGCCAGCAGTTTACTGTTCGGGACCGTGGTGGGTGGCAATGAGCAGTTCTTC.

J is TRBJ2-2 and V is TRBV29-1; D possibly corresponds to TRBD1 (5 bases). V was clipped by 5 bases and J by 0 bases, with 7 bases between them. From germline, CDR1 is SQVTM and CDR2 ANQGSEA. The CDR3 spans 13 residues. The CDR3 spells CSVKGTNTGELFF. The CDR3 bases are TGCAGCGTTAAGGGGACGAACACCGGGGAGCTGTTTTTT.

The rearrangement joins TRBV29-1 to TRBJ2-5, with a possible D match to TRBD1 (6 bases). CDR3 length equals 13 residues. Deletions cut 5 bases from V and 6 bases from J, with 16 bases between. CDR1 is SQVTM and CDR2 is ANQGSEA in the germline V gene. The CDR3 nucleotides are TGCAGCGTTTCTCAGGGGAGTGGGAAGACCCAGTACTTC. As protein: CSVSQGSGKTQYF.

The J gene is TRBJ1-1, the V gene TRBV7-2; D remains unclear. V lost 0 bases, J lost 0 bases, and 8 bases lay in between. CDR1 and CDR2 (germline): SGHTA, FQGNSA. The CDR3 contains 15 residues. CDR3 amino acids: CASSLAGPMNTEAFF. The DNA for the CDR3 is TGTGCCAGCAGCTTAGCGGGTCCCATGAACACTGAAGCTTTCTTT.

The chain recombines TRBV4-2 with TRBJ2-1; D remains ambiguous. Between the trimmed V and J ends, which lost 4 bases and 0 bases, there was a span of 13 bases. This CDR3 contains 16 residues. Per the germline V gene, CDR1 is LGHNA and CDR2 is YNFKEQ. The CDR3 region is CASSLLSGSSYNEQFF. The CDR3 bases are TGTGCCAGCAGCCTACTTTCAGGTAGCTCCTACAATGAGCAGTTCTTC.

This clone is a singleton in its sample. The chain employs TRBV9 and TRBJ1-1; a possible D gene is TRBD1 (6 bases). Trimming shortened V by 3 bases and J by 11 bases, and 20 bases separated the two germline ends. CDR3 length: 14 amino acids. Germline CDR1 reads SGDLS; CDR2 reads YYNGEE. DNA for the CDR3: TGTGCCAGCAGCGCCGAGGGACATCTCGTCGGGGCTTTCTTT. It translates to CASSAEGHLVGAFF.

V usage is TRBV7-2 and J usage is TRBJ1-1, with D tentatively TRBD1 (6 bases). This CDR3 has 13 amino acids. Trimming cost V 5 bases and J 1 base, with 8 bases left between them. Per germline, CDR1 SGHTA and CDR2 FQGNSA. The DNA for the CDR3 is TGTGCCAGCAGCGTGACAGGGAACACTGAAGCTTTCTTT. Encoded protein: CASSVTGNTEAFF. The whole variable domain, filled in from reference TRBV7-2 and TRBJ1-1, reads GAGVSQSPSNKVTEKGKDVELRCDPISGHTALYWYRQSLGQGLEFLIYFQGNSAPDKSGLPSDRFSAERTGGSVSTLTIQRTQQEDSAVYLCASSVTGNTEAFFGQGTRLTVV.

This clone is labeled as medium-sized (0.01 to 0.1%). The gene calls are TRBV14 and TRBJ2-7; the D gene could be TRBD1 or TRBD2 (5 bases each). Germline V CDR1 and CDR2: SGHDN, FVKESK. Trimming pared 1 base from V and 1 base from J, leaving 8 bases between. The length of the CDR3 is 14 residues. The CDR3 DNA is TGTGCCAGCAGCCAAGCGGGACCTTCCTACGAGCAGTACTTC. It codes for CASSQAGPSYEQYF.